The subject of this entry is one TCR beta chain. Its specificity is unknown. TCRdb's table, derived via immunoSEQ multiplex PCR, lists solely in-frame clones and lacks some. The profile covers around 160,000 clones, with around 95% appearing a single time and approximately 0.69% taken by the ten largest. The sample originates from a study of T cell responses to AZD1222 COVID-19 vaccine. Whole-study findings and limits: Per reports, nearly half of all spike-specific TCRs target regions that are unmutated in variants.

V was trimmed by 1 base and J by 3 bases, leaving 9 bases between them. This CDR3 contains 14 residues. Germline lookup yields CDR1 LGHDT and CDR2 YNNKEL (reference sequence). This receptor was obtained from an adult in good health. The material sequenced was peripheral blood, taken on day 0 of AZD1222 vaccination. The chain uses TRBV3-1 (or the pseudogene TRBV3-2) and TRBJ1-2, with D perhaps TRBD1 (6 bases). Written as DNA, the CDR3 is TGTGCCAGCAGCCAAGTGGGGGCCCACTATGGCTACACCTTC. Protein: CASSQVGAHYGYTF.